These T cell receptor beta chains were read from a single sample in a study of shared clonotypes between healthy human individuals. Sequencing used immunoSEQ multiplex PCR; TCRdb keeps in-frame clones, though not all of them. The data contain roughly 2,000,000 clones, roughly 94% of them singletons. Sequencing was performed on naive CD8+ T cells sorted from blood. All receptors derive from a man in his late teens or twenties in good health. The conserved cysteine and the conserved F or W are not part of the CDR3 here.

cdr3_length v_call cdr3_aa
10 TRBV7-2 ASSFLSYEQY
11 TRBV6-5 ASSPQGLETQY
9 TRBV29-1 SVITGNEQF
11 TRBV28 ASSFTGDTEAF
13 TRBV4-1 ASSQAGAYNSPLH
12 TRBV6-5 ASRVGGEDYGYT
11 TRBV11-2 ASSLDHVVGYT
12 TRBV5-6 ASSLGLGDNEQF
15 TRBV5-6 ASSFFFVMEMNTEAF
13 TRBV29-1 SVELAGLRLNEQF
13 TRBV6-5 ASSIMGTELAEQF
10 TRBV7-9 ASSFQSEKLF
12 TRBV9 ASSVGEMGYGYT
12 TRBV7-9 ASSFVTGGNEQY
10 TRBV2 ASNDRAYGYT
13 TRBV4-3 ASSKGLAEGNEQF
12 TRBV5-4 ASSPRESTDTQY
13 TRBV28 ASSLNREVPGELF
10 TRBV30 AWQAGPYEQY
12 TRBV30 AWDRQSGTDTQY
13 TRBV27 ASSHSRPANQPQH
11 TRBV6-1 ASTWDSSYEQY
11 TRBV10-3 AISESGAGELF
13 TRBV27 ASSLVGANTGELF
11 TRBV27 ASSLEGTDTQY
14 TRBV6-5 ASSYSTGSFSYEQY
12 TRBV6-5 ASSSGVGNQPQH
13 TRBV5-4 ASSLGDRGGNEQY
8 TRBV20-1 SAGEYEQY
14 TRBV7-9 ASSSPSGGDQETQY
14 TRBV9 ASSVGGGTSTDTQY
14 TRBV30 AWTGPGTLFNYGYT
12 TRBV27 ASSLLNFGDTQY
12 TRBV9 ASSAGTGGTEAF
10 TRBV7-9 ASSFFSYEQY
12 TRBV27 ASSLNSGGGELF
13 TRBV11-2 ASSLYAQVTYEQY
13 TRBV7-9 ASSQRDTLEWTQY